One and the same sample provided the 22 T cell receptor beta chains below, sequenced in a study of T cells after yellow fever vaccination. TCRdb redid the calling of the 5' RACE reads with MiXCR, one entry per CDR3 protein. This sample has roughly 300,000 distinct CDR3 sequences, with roughly 7.5% found just once. The starting material was PBMCs, obtained more than 35 days after the first yellow fever vaccination. All receptors come from a young man who received the YFV17D yellow fever vaccine.

The table lists this clonotype with a few counts. The V and J genes are TRBV5-1 and TRBJ2-3; the match to TRBD1 covers 7 bases. V lost 2 bases, J lost 4 bases, and 10 bases stayed unmatched. The CDR3 is made up of 16 amino acids. CDR1 and CDR2 (germline): SGHRS, YFSETQ. CDR3 sequence reads: CASSFGTDISADTQYF. The CDR3 region has the DNA TGCGCCAGCAGCTTTGGGACAGATATTTCGGCAGATACGCAGTATTTT.

CDR3 residues: CASSQESWAYNEKLFF. The CDR3 DNA reads as TGTGCCAGCAGCCAAGAGTCCTGGGCCTATAATGAAAAACTGTTTTTT. The V and J genes are TRBV4-2 and TRBJ1-4; D gene unclear. CDR1 and CDR2 from the germline V gene are LGHNA and YNFKEQ. This CDR3 region has 16 residues. Trimming shortened V by 0 bases and J by 4 bases, and 12 bases separated the two germline ends.

This sequence joins TRBV5-4 and TRBJ1-1, with a possible D match to TRBD1 (6 bases). Trimming pared 0 bases from V and 10 bases from J, leaving 22 bases between. CDR1 and CDR2 (germline): SGHNT, YYREEE (reference sequence). This CDR3 has 16 amino acids. CDR3 sequence (DNA): TGTGCCAGCAGCTTGGGGGGGGCAGCAGCGGGGCATCTAGCTTTCTTT. Protein: CASSLGGAAAGHLAFF.

V is TRBV12-3 or TRBV12-4 and J is TRBJ1-6; D perhaps matches TRBD1 (5 bases). This CDR3 comprises 14 residues. V was clipped by 5 bases and J by 10 bases, with 15 bases between them. CDR3 bases: TGTGCCAGCAGTCCCAGGGTGGGGAGATCACCCCTCCACTTT. Its translation is CASSPRVGRSPLHF.

This clonotype was detected a few times. The chain combines TRBV6-2 or TRBV6-3 with TRBJ1-1; D not resolved. The CDR3 contains 14 residues. Trimming removed 6 bases from V and 1 base from J, with 12 bases in between. The germline CDR1 and CDR2 sequences are MNHEY and SVGEGT. CDR3 in DNA: TGTGCCAGCAGGCTCACCACTCGGAACACTGAAGCTTTCTTT. This encodes CASRLTTRNTEAFF.

This clonotype was observed a handful of times. This chain uses TRBV7-3 with TRBJ2-1; D perhaps matches TRBD2 (5 bases). The V gene lost 0 bases and the J gene lost 8 bases, with 14 bases spanning the gap. Germline V CDR1 and CDR2: SGHTA, FQGTGA. The CDR3 is 15 amino acids. For the CDR3, the DNA is TGTGCCAGCAGCTTAACAAGACGGGGTGCCCATGAGCAGTTCTTC. This codes for CASSLTRRGAHEQFF.

This clonotype was detected only a few times. This sequence joins TRBV5-1 and TRBJ2-7, with 8 positions matching TRBD1. The CDR3 covers 16 residues. Looked up from germline, CDR1 is SGHRS and CDR2 is YFSETQ. With V trimmed by 4 bases and J by 1 base, 10 bases remained unmatched. CDR3 DNA sequence: TGCGCCAGCAGCCCATATGTGGGACAGGCTTCCTACGAGCAGTACGTC. Its translation: CASSPYVGQASYEQYV.

This clonotype was observed a handful of times. This chain joins TRBV4-2 and TRBJ2-3; 13 nucleotides match TRBD2. V trimming: 3 bases; J trimming: 2 bases; junction bases outside the gene matches: 14. Germline lookup yields CDR1 LGHNA and CDR2 YNFKEQ. The CDR3 totals 20 residues. CDR3 DNA: TGTGCCAGCAGCCAGGGAAAAGAAGCGGGACTAGCGGGGTTCACAGATACGCAGTATTTT. Translated: CASSQGKEAGLAGFTDTQYF.

This clonotype was detected many times. This sequence joins TRBV12-3 or TRBV12-4 and TRBJ2-7; D might be TRBD2 (7 bases). Trimming took 6 bases from V and 6 from J, leaving 12 bases between them. There are 12 residues in the CDR3. CDR3 in amino acids: CASSRGGSEQYV. CDR3 sequence (DNA): TGTGCCAGCAGCAGGGGAGGGAGCGAGCAGTACGTC.

The V call is TRBV5-5, the J call TRBJ2-7, with 7 bases identical to TRBD2. V lost 7 bases to trimming and J lost 0 bases; unmatched junction nucleotides: 16. CDR1 and CDR2 from the germline V gene are SGHKS and YYEKEE (reference sequence). The CDR3 is 17 residues long. This CDR3 reads CASSSFGRGDASYEQYF. The CDR3 region has the DNA TGTGCCAGCTCCTCCTTTGGACGGGGGGATGCCTCCTACGAGCAGTACTTC.

The chain links TRBV6-1 to TRBJ2-2; D is possibly TRBD1 or TRBD2 (5 bases each). The CDR3 loop spans 16 amino acids. V was cut by 4 bases and J by 2 bases, with 14 bases left in between. CDR1 MNHNS and CDR2 SASEGT come from the germline V gene. CDR3 DNA sequence: TGTGCCAGCAGTGCCTCCGGGACGGCTAACACCGGGGAGCTGTTTTTT. This sequence encodes CASSASGTANTGELFF.

This clonotype occurred a few times. The chain links TRBV6-2 or TRBV6-3 to TRBJ1-2, with unresolved D. Germline V gene sequence: CDR1 MNHEY, CDR2 SVGEGT. This CDR3 contains 20 residues. Between the trimmed V and J ends, which lost 0 bases and 3 bases, there was a span of 26 bases. The CDR3 nucleotides read TGTGCCAGCAGTTACTCGTGGGGTTTGGAGTTTGGCTCGACACACTATGGCTACACCTTC. Protein sequence: CASSYSWGLEFGSTHYGYTF.

This chain uses TRBV4-2 with TRBJ2-1; 9 nucleotides line up with TRBD2. Trimming cost V 3 bases and J 10 bases; bases outside gene matches: 10. This CDR3 comprises 15 residues. The germline gives CDR1 LGHNA, CDR2 YNFKEQ. This chain's CDR3 is CASSHHGELAGEQFF. In DNA form, the CDR3 reads TGTGCCAGCAGCCACCATGGCGAGCTAGCGGGAGAGCAGTTCTTC.

In this sample, this clonotype turned up a few times. The chain links TRBV4-2 to TRBJ2-6; 7 nucleotides agree with TRBD1. Trimming cost V 8 bases and J 4 bases; bases outside gene matches: 11. This CDR3 comprises 16 residues. Germline V lookup: CDR1 LGHNA, CDR2 YNFKEQ. The CDR3 spells CASVNPTGSGANVLTF. In DNA form, the CDR3 reads TGTGCCAGCGTGAACCCGACAGGGAGCGGGGCCAACGTCCTGACTTTC.

This clonotype was counted between two and nine times. The J gene is TRBJ2-2, the V gene TRBV3-1; perhaps TRBD1 as D (6 bases). This CDR3 is built from 19 residues. The germline gives CDR1 LGHDT, CDR2 YNNKEL (reference sequence). Trimming pared 0 bases from V and 3 bases from J, leaving 20 bases between. The CDR3 DNA reads TGTGCCAGCAGCCAAGAGGAACGACTCCGGGACAAAGACACCGGGGAGCTGTTTTTT. It encodes CASSQEERLRDKDTGELFF. The full variable domain, completed using reference TRBV3-1 and TRBJ2-2, is DTAVSQTPKYLVTQMGNDKSIKCEQNLGHDTMYWYKQDSKKFLKIMFSYNNKELIINETVPNRFSPKSPDKAHLNLHINSLELGDSAVYFCASSQEERLRDKDTGELFFGEGSRLTVL.

The rearrangement links TRBV5-1 to TRBJ1-2; D gene ambiguous. This CDR3 has 13 residues. V lost 10 bases to trimming and J lost 6 bases, with 19 bases between them. Germline V lookup: CDR1 SGHRS, CDR2 YFSETQ. The CDR3 DNA sequence: TGCGCCGCTCGGAGGGATAGCCAGGATGGCTACACCTTC. Translating it yields CAARRDSQDGYTF.

This clonotype was picked up a small number of times. V and J are TRBV20-1 and TRBJ2-1; D tentatively fits TRBD1 or TRBD2 (6 bases each). The ends were cut back, 6 bases at V and 1 base at J, with 16 bases in the middle. Looked up from germline, CDR1 is DFQATT and CDR2 is SNEGSKA (reference sequence). The CDR3 covers 15 residues. The CDR3 loop is CSAIQGRYSYNEQFF. The CDR3 nucleotides read TGCAGTGCGATCCAGGGGAGGTATTCCTACAATGAGCAGTTCTTC.

This clonotype was seen more than once but under ten times. CDR3 sequence (DNA): TGTGCCAGCAGCGTTAGCGGGGGATACACCGGGGAGCTGTTTTTT. As protein: CASSVSGGYTGELFF. V gene TRBV7-2 combines with J gene TRBJ2-2, with TRBD2 matching over 9 bases. Germline V gene sequence: CDR1 SGHTA, CDR2 FQGNSA. The CDR3 totals 15 residues. With 5 bases clipped from V and 3 bases from J, the junction kept 4 bases outside the gene matches. Supplemented by reference TRBV7-2 and TRBJ2-2, the full variable domain reads GAGVSQSPSNKVTEKGKDVELRCDPISGHTALYWYRQSLGQGLEFLIYFQGNSAPDKSGLPSDRFSAERTGGSVSTLTIQRTQQEDSAVYLCASSVSGGYTGELFFGEGSRLTVL.

This clonotype was counted between two and nine times. A junction boundary mismatches the germline segment, possibly from a read error. The chain joins TRBV7-7 to TRBJ2-1; D may be TRBD1 (6 bases). Germline values: CDR1 SSHAT, CDR2 FNYEAQ (reference sequence). The CDR3 is made up of 15 amino acids. CDR3 in amino acids: CASSNGNGGHNEQFF. The CDR3 nucleotides are TGTGCTAGCAGTAACGGGAATGGGGGCCACAATGAGCAGTTCTTC.

The V call is TRBV12-3 or TRBV12-4, the J call TRBJ2-1; D uncertain. The CDR3 length is 11 residues. V was cut by 6 bases and J by 8 bases, with 8 bases left in between. The CDR3 reads CASSRRYEQFF. The CDR3, as DNA: TGTGCCAGCAGCCGGAGATATGAGCAGTTCTTC.

The chain uses TRBV24-1 and TRBJ2-1; D is perhaps TRBD2 (6 bases). The CDR3 length is 15 residues. Per the germline V gene, CDR1 is KGHDR and CDR2 is SFDVKD. Between the trimmed V and J ends, which lost 3 bases and 6 bases, there was a span of 14 bases. CDR3 protein: CATSDETRGGNEQFF. In DNA form, the CDR3 reads TGTGCCACCAGTGATGAGACTAGGGGCGGCAATGAGCAGTTCTTC.

This clonotype has a handful of counts. This sequence joins TRBV5-4 and TRBJ2-2; TRBD1 agrees at 7 bases. CDR1 is SGHNT and CDR2 is YYREEE in the germline V gene (reference sequence). The CDR3 has 15 residues. Unmatched junction bases numbered 6, after V lost 4 bases and J lost 3 bases. CDR3 bases: TGTGCCAGCAGCCGCAACAGGGGAGACACCGGGGAGCTGTTTTTT. It is translated as CASSRNRGDTGELFF.